The 9 T cell receptor beta chains listed next were all sequenced from one sample in a study of blood T cell repertoires in COVID-19. Measured with immunoSEQ multiplex PCR; TCRdb has only the in-frame clones, and not every one. The table has about 150,000 clones, approximately 86% seen once; the top ten hold 2.4%. The source material was peripheral blood. All receptors come from a woman in her 70s with acute or convalescent COVID-19.

The chain has TRBV10-2 and TRBJ2-7; 14 positions match TRBD2. The CDR3 runs 16 residues. The germline gives CDR1 WSHSY, CDR2 SAAADI. V lost 10 bases, J lost 6 bases, and 14 bases stayed unmatched. CDR3 residues: CATRTSGGNRVSEQYF. The CDR3, as DNA: TGCGCCACCAGGACTAGCGGGGGGAACAGAGTCAGCGAGCAGTACTTC.

The chain recombines TRBV7-9 with TRBJ1-3, with 7 bases matching TRBD1. Germline V lookup: CDR1 SEHNR, CDR2 FQNEAQ (reference sequence). Trimming removed 5 bases from V and 0 bases from J; junction bases left unmatched: 16. The CDR3 consists of 19 residues. CDR3 sequence reads: CASSLKRQGYRSSGNTIYF. CDR3 in DNA: TGTGCCAGCAGCCTCAAACGACAGGGTTATAGGTCCTCTGGAAACACCATATATTTT.

Details on this clone: Additional DNA sequences in this sample encode the identical CDR3. The chain carries TRBV5-1 and TRBJ1-1; 9 nucleotides align to TRBD1. From germline, CDR1 is SGHRS and CDR2 YFSETQ. This CDR3 has 14 amino acids. Trimming took 4 bases from V and 5 from J; bases not matched to a gene: 6. Here the CDR3 reads CASSGGTGNTEAFF. CDR3 bases: TGCGCCAGCAGCGGAGGGACAGGGAATACTGAAGCTTTCTTT.

The rearrangement links TRBV6-2 or TRBV6-3 to TRBJ1-2; 8 nucleotides line up with TRBD1. The CDR3 covers 16 residues. The V gene end was trimmed by 0 bases and the J gene end by 3 bases; junction bases not matched to a gene: 6. CDR1 and CDR2 (germline): MNHEY, SVGEGT. DNA of the CDR3: TGTGCCAGCAGTTACTCTCTGTCAGGGGGCGACTATGGCTACACCTTC. Translating it yields CASSYSLSGGDYGYTF.

This clone was detected once. V usage is TRBV6-1 and J usage is TRBJ1-1, with TRBD1 as a possible D gene (6 bases). V was pared by 2 bases and J by 0 bases, with 7 bases between. Per the germline V gene, CDR1 is MNHNS and CDR2 is SASEGT. The CDR3 loop spans 14 amino acids. The CDR3 nucleotides read TGTGCCAGCAGTGAAAGGACAGTGAACACTGAAGCTTTCTTT. Amino acids: CASSERTVNTEAFF.

This chain connects TRBV2 to TRBJ1-4, with D tentatively TRBD1 (5 bases). This CDR3 comprises 14 residues. Germline CDR1 is SNHLY and CDR2 is FYNNEI. Trimming removed 7 bases from V and 1 base from J, with 10 bases in between. The CDR3 DNA reads TGTGCCAGCACCAGGGAAAGAACTAATGAAAAACTGTTTTTT. Its protein product is CASTRERTNEKLFF.

V usage is TRBV7-9 and J usage is TRBJ1-1, with D perhaps TRBD1 (5 bases). CDR1 and CDR2 from the germline V gene are SEHNR and FQNEAQ (reference sequence). Deletions cut 6 bases from V and 1 base from J, with 12 bases between. The CDR3 has 14 residues. CDR3 bases: TGTGCCAGCAGATTACAGGCAGAGAACACTGAAGCTTTCTTT. This gives the protein CASRLQAENTEAFF. The full variable domain, rest sourced from reference TRBV7-9 and TRBJ1-1, is DTGVSQNPRHKITKRGQNVTFRCDPISEHNRLYWYRQTLGQGPEFLTYFQNEAQLEKSRLLSDRFSAERPKGSFSTLEIQRTEQGDSAMYLCASRLQAENTEAFFGQGTRLTVV.

J is TRBJ1-3 and V is TRBV19, with D unclear. V was shortened by 2 bases and J by 0 bases, with 11 bases between the two germline ends. The CDR3 extends over 16 amino acids. Germline V gene lookup returns CDR1 LNHDA and CDR2 SQIVND (reference sequence). In DNA, the CDR3 is TGTGCCAGTAGTATACCCAGGCAGAACTCTGGAAACACCATATATTTT. Protein: CASSIPRQNSGNTIYF.

This rearrangement joins TRBV3-1 (or the pseudogene TRBV3-2) to TRBJ1-5, with D perhaps TRBD1 (5 bases). The CDR3 has 15 amino acids. V lost 1 base to trimming and J lost 4 bases, with 11 bases between them. The germline V gene has CDR1 LGHDT and CDR2 YNNKEL (reference sequence). The CDR3 DNA follows: TGTGCCAGCAGCCAAGGGTCAGGGCCAAATCAGCCCCAGCATTTT. Translating it yields CASSQGSGPNQPQHF.